The clone carrying this T cell receptor beta chain has only a few counts. What it recognizes is unknown. The sample belongs to a study of blood T cells in healthy people across ages. Points from the study as a whole: Strong correlation was found linking TCR beta diversity to naive T cell percentage. With age, beta diversity per million T cells declined roughly linearly, significantly by 35 to 40.

Caucasian individuals from Russia who were healthy and aged roughly 6 to 95 acted as donors. A J-beta primer mix and a sample-barcoded 5' primer were used in a second PCR of roughly 6 to 11 cycles. Every individual sample yielded 2.5 million or more paired-end reads (each containing CDR3). Each CDR3 protein gets one entry after TCRdb re-called the 5' RACE reads with MiXCR. The sample includes some 1.7 million distinct CDR3 sequences, about 28% of them seen just once. The germline V and J ends were trimmed by 8 bases and 1 base, with 2 bases remaining between them. Germline values: CDR1 LGHDT, CDR2 YNNKEL (reference sequence). The CDR3 is made up of 11 amino acids.

J is TRBJ2-2 and V is TRBV3-1; D is unclear. The sequenced sample was blood. This receptor was taken from a woman aged 25-40 years in good health. The DNA of the CDR3 is TGTGCCAGCGAGAACACCGGGGAGCTGTTTTTT. Amino acids: CASENTGELFF.